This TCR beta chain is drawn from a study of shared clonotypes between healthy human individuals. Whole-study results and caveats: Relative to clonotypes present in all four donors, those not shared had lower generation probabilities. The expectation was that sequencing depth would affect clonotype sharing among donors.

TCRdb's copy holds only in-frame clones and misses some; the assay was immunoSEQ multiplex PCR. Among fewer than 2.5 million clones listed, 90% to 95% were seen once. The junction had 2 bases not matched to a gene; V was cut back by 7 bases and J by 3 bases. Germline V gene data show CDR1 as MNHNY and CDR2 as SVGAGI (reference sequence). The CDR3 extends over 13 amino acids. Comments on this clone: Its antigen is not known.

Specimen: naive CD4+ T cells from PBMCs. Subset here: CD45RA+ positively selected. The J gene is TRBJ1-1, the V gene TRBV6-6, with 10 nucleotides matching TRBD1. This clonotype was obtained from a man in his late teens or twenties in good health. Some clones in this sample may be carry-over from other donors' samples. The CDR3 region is CASTGQGDTEAFF. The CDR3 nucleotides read TGTGCCAGCACCGGACAGGGGGACACTGAAGCTTTCTTT.